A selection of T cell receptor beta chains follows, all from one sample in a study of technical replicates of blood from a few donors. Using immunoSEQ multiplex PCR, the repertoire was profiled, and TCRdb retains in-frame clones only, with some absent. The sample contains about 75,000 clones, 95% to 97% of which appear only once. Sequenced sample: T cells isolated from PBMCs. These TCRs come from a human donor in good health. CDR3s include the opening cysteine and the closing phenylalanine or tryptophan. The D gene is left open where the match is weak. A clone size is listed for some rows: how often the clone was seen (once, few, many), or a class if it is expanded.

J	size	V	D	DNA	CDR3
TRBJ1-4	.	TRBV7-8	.	TGTGCCAGCAGCTGGGGGGGTGAAAAACTGTTTTTT	CASSWGGEKLFF
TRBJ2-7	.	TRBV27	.	TGTGCCAGCAGTTTATTTGGCAACTACGAGCAGTACTTC	CASSLFGNYEQYF
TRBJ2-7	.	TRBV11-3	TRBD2	TGTGCCAGCAGCATTTCCCTGAGCGGGGGGGCCCACGAGCAGTACTTC	CASSISLSGGAHEQYF
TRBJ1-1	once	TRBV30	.	TGTGCCTGGAGTGTCGTCGCGGGCACTGAAGCTTTCTTT	CAWSVVAGTEAFF
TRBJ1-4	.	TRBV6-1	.	TGTGCCAGCAGAGGAGTCCTAAATGAAAAACTGTTTTTT	CASRGVLNEKLFF
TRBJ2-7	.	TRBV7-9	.	TGTGCCAGCAGCTCCTCGGGGAGATCCTACGAGCAGTACTTC	CASSSSGRSYEQYF
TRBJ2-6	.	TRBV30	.	TGTGCCTGGAGCCTCTCTGGGGCCAACGTCCTGACTTTC	CAWSLSGANVLTF
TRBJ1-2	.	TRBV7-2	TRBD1	TGTGCCAGCAGCGCCGACAGGGTAGAGGGCTATGGCTACACCTTC	CASSADRVEGYGYTF
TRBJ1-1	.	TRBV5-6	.	TGTGCCAGCAGCTTGGAACGGGACACTGAAGCTTTCTTT	CASSLERDTEAFF
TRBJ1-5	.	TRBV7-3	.	TGTGCCAGCAGCTTAGGGGGGGTCAATCAGCCCCAGCATTTT	CASSLGGVNQPQHF
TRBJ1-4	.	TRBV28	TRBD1	TGTGCCAGCAGTCCACACAGGGGGCCTGATGAAAAACTGTTTTTT	CASSPHRGPDEKLFF
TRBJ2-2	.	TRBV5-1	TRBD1	TGCGCCAGCAGCGCGGGACAGGGTGTAAAGAGGGAGCTGTTTTTT	CASSAGQGVKRELFF
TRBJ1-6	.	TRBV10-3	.	TGTGCCATCAGTGAGCGACTCCCAGATAATTCACCCCTCCACTTT	CAISERLPDNSPLHF
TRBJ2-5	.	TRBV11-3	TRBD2	TGTGCCAGCAGCGGCGCCGTGGGGGGGGGTAGCGGTCGGACCCAGTACTTC	CASSGAVGGGSGRTQYF
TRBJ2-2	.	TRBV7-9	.	TGTGCCAGCAGCTTAGGGCGGGTGGTGCCCGACACCGGGGAGCTGTTTTTT	CASSLGRVVPDTGELFF
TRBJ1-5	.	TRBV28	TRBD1	TGTGCCAGCAGTTTGATTGGGACAGGTCACCTCCAGCCCCAGCATTTT	CASSLIGTGHLQPQHF
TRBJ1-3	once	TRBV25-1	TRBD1	TGTGCCAGCAGTGGAGGGACAGGGGGAAACACCATATATTTT	CASSGGTGGNTIYF
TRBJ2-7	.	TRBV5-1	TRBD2	TGCGCCAGCAGCTTAGCGGGAGGGGCTTCCTACGAGCAGTACTTC	CASSLAGGASYEQYF
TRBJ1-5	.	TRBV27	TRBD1	TGTGCCAGCAGTCCCAGGGGGAACCAGCCCCAGCATTTT	CASSPRGNQPQHF
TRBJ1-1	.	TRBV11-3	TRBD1	TGTGCCAGCAGCCCAGGGACAGGGGAACGTTTGAACACTGAAGCTTTCTTT	CASSPGTGERLNTEAFF
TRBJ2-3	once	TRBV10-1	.	TGCGCCAGCAGTGAGTCTTACACAGACAGGGCTAGCGGGAGCACAGATACGCAGTATTTT	CASSESYTDRASGSTDTQYF
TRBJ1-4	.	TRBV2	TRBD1	TGTGCCAGTCACCAGGGGGCAGGGTTAACTGAAAAACTGTTTTTT	CASHQGAGLTEKLFF